Following are 8 T cell receptor beta chains from one sample sequenced in a study of blood T cell repertoires in COVID-19. The protocol was immunoSEQ multiplex PCR, while the TCRdb copy is restricted to in-frame clones and leaves out a portion. The repertoire holds some 150,000 clones, roughly 84% seen once, with roughly 15% in the top ten. Sample: peripheral blood. These TCRs come from a woman in her sixties or seventies with COVID-19, enrolled during active disease.

The rearrangement joins TRBV19 to TRBJ1-4; 7 bases are shared with TRBD1. Trimming removed 5 bases from V and 0 bases from J; junction bases left unmatched: 9. The CDR3 is 17 amino acids. The germline V gene has CDR1 LNHDA and CDR2 SQIVND (reference sequence). CDR3 bases: TGTGCCAGTAGTTCACCCCGGGACAGCGCAACTAATGAAAAACTGTTTTTT. Translation gives CASSSPRDSATNEKLFF. The full variable domain, with the rest looked up from reference TRBV19 and TRBJ1-4, is DGGITQSPKYLFRKEGQNVTLSCEQNLNHDAMYWYRQDPGQGLRLIYYSQIVNDFQKGDIAEGYSVSREKKESFPLTVTSAQKNPTAFYLCASSSPRDSATNEKLFFGSGTQLSVL.

This clone has a single count. The gene calls are TRBV28 and TRBJ2-7; 10 nucleotides match TRBD2. The junction had 3 bases not matched to a gene; V was cut back by 9 bases and J by 7 bases. CDR1 MDHEN and CDR2 SYDVKM come from the germline V gene. The CDR3 is made up of 11 amino acids. The CDR3 loop is CASGLAEEQYF. The CDR3, as DNA: TGTGCCAGTGGACTAGCGGAGGAGCAGTACTTC.

Worth noting for this clone: At the DNA level, this CDR3 is encoded by other sequences in the same sample as well. The rearrangement joins TRBV18 to TRBJ2-5; 8 bases map to TRBD2. V shed 3 bases, J shed 5 bases, and the junction held 2 bases outside the gene matches. The CDR3 has 13 residues. Germline V gives CDR1 KGHSH, CDR2 LQKENI. CDR3 in DNA: TGTGCCAGCTCACCTGGACTAGCCGAGACCCAGTACTTC. Amino acid sequence: CASSPGLAETQYF.

This chain links TRBV11-2 with TRBJ1-1; TRBD1 matches at 7 bases. The CDR3 is 13 amino acids. In germline, CDR1 is SGHAT, CDR2 FQNNGV. The V gene end was trimmed by 5 bases and the J gene end by 5 bases; junction bases not matched to a gene: 5. The CDR3 DNA follows: TGTGCCAGCAGCCCGACAGGGAAAACTGAAGCTTTCTTT. Translating gives CASSPTGKTEAFF.

V usage is TRBV28 and J usage is TRBJ1-2, with TRBD1 matching 7 bases. The CDR3 spans 14 residues. V lost 6 bases and J lost 6; bases outside the gene matches: 10. Per the germline V gene, CDR1 is MDHEN and CDR2 is SYDVKM. CDR3 protein: CASSLGTVNNGYTF. CDR3 sequence (DNA): TGTGCCAGCAGCCTAGGGACAGTGAATAATGGCTACACCTTC.

The V and J genes are TRBV4-1 and TRBJ2-3, with 9 bases matching TRBD2. Germline V CDR1 and CDR2: MGHRA, YSYEKL. The CDR3 runs 18 residues. Trimming cost V 4 bases and J 3 bases; bases outside gene matches: 14. CDR3 region: CASSPGTIAGVVTDTQYF. Here the CDR3 DNA reads TGCGCCAGCAGCCCTGGGACCATAGCGGGAGTGGTAACAGATACGCAGTATTTT.

This sequence joins TRBV9 and TRBJ1-4; 9 positions match TRBD1. The CDR3 loop spans 15 amino acids. Germline V gene sequence: CDR1 SGDLS, CDR2 YYNGEE. V was clipped by 1 base and J by 8 bases; unmatched bases: 6. Here the CDR3 DNA reads TGTGCCAGCAGCGTATCCGGGACAGGGAACGAAAAACTGTTTTTT. Its protein is CASSVSGTGNEKLFF.

The V and J genes are TRBV7-2 and TRBJ2-6; 7 nucleotides line up with TRBD1. This CDR3 region has 14 residues. Trimming cost V 6 bases and J 2 bases; bases outside gene matches: 1. CDR1 and CDR2 (germline): SGHTA, FQGNSA. This CDR3 reads CASRDRTGANVLTF. CDR3 nucleotide sequence: TGTGCCAGCAGGGACAGGACTGGGGCCAACGTCCTGACTTTC.